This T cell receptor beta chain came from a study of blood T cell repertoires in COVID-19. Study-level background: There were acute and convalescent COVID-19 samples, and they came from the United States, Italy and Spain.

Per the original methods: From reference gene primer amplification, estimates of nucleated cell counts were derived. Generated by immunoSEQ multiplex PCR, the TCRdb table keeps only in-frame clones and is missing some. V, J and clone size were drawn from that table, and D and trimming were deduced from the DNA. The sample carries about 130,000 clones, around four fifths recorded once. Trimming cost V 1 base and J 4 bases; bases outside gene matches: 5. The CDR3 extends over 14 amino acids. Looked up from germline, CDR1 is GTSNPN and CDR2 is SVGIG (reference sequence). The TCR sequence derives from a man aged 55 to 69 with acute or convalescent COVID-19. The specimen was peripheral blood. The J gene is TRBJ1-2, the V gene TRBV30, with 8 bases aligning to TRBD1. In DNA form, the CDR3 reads TGTGCCTGGAGTGGGACAGGGCAATCCTATGGCTACACCTTC. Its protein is CAWSGTGQSYGYTF.